Listed here are 4 T cell receptor beta chains from one sample, sequenced in a study of cytomegalovirus exposure and HLA in healthy donors (dated by TCRdb to about 2017). The library was made by the immunoSEQ multiplex PCR assay. The multiplex PCR relied on a mix of 60 forward primers for TCR Vbeta segments and 13 reverse primers for TCR Jbeta segments. TCRdb holds this immuneACCESS table with in-frame rearrangements only. Some clones are missing; in checked studies, unresolved V genes explain under half, and the rest has no known cause. The sample table records approximately 200,000 clones; 65% to 80% of these occur just once. The ten largest clonotypes hold approximately 4% of the sample. Material: PBMCs. These receptors all stem from a woman aged 25 to 39 in good health and CMV-seropositive.

The CDR3 protein is CASSLDGSYEQYF. Here the CDR3 DNA reads TGTGCCAGCAGCTTAGACGGCTCCTACGAGCAGTACTTC. This rearrangement joins TRBV7-8 to TRBJ2-7; D not certain. The CDR3 totals 13 residues. V was clipped by 1 base and J by 0 bases, with 4 bases between them. Per the germline V gene, CDR1 is SGHVS and CDR2 is FQNEAQ.

The chain links TRBV25-1 to TRBJ1-6; D possibly corresponds to TRBD1 (6 bases). The length of the CDR3 is 15 residues. Deletions cut 2 bases from V and 8 bases from J, with 13 bases between. Germline CDR1 reads MGHDK; CDR2 reads SYGVNS. CDR3 bases: TGTGCCAGCAGTGAAAGGGGGAGAGTCCATTCACCCCTCCACTTT. This translates into CASSERGRVHSPLHF.

The chain has TRBV30 and TRBJ1-1, with D maybe TRBD1 (6 bases). The CDR3 contains 15 residues. V dropped 1 base and J dropped 0 bases, with 12 bases sitting between them. The germline V gene encodes CDR1 GTSNPN and CDR2 SVGIG (reference sequence). CDR3 residues: CAWSAGAEMNTEAFF. The CDR3 nucleotides are TGTGCCTGGAGTGCAGGGGCAGAAATGAACACTGAAGCTTTCTTT. Filled out from reference TRBV30 and TRBJ1-1, the complete variable domain reads SQTIHQWPATLVQPVGSPLSLECTVEGTSNPNLYWYRQAAGRGLQLLFYSVGIGQISSEVPQNLSASRPQDRQFILSSKKLLLSDSGFYLCAWSAGAEMNTEAFFGQGTRLTVV.

About this clone itself: No DNA is shown, since the ends of the CDR3 on it are uncertain; the CDR3 is the one TCRdb lists. The chain couples TRBV5-1 to TRBJ2-5; TRBD2 reflects the table's D call only, with no check against the DNA. Germline lookup yields CDR1 SGHRS and CDR2 YFSETQ. The CDR3 has 21 residues if both end residues are counted. CDR3: CATLGEETQYFGPGTPKTQYF.